This passage covers 9 T cell receptor beta chains from one sample sequenced in a study of CD8+ T cells in alopecia areata. Following RNA extraction, reverse transcription yielded cDNA that acted as the sequencing template. Here immunoSEQ multiplex PCR was the method, and the copy in TCRdb shows in-frame clones only, minus some. The table has 90,000 to 150,000 clones, around two fifths seen once. Sequencing used CD4+ T cells sorted from blood. These receptor sequences come from a human donor with alopecia areata.

This clone was seen a handful of times. The chain has TRBV4-2 and TRBJ1-4, with D possibly being TRBD1 (6 bases). The CDR3 consists of 15 residues. Germline V gene data show CDR1 as LGHNA and CDR2 as YNFKEQ. V was trimmed by 0 bases and J by 4 bases, leaving 9 bases between them. The CDR3 sequence is CASSQEGQFNEKLFF. The CDR3 coding sequence is TGTGCCAGCAGCCAAGAAGGACAGTTTAATGAAAAACTGTTTTTT.

V usage is TRBV5-1 and J usage is TRBJ2-3; TRBD2 is a possible D gene (5 bases). Trimming cost V 4 bases and J 6 bases, with 6 bases left between them. Germline CDR1 and CDR2: SGHRS and YFSETQ. This CDR3 is 11 amino acids long. The CDR3 nucleotides read TGCGCCAGCAGCATAGCGGATACGCAGTATTTT. It codes for CASSIADTQYF.

This clone has a handful of counts. The chain is built from TRBV19 and TRBJ2-1; 7 positions agree with TRBD2. Trimming at V came to 8 bases and at J to 7 bases, leaving 8 bases not matched to a gene. Germline V gives CDR1 LNHDA, CDR2 SQIVND (reference sequence). This CDR3 comprises 13 residues. CDR3 in amino acids: CASEGLAANEQFF. The CDR3 bases are TGTGCCAGTGAAGGCCTAGCGGCAAATGAGCAGTTCTTC.

This clone turned up a few times. The chain employs TRBV29-1 and TRBJ2-7; D is unclear. Germline V lookup: CDR1 SQVTM, CDR2 ANQGSEA. The CDR3 runs 14 residues. V was pared by 6 bases and J by 0 bases, with 15 bases between. CDR3: CSVGGHLYSYEQYF. Here the CDR3 DNA reads TGCAGCGTCGGTGGGCACCTTTACTCCTACGAGCAGTACTTC.

The chain recombines TRBV7-2 with TRBJ2-4; D may be TRBD1 or TRBD2 (6 bases each). CDR1 SGHTA and CDR2 FQGNSA come from the germline V gene. V was pared by 1 base and J by 7 bases, with 11 bases between. The CDR3 loop spans 14 amino acids. CDR3 loop: CASSLDRAGNIQYF. CDR3 nucleotide sequence: TGTGCCAGCAGCTTAGACAGGGCGGGGAACATTCAGTACTTC.

This clone has a handful of counts. This chain uses TRBV6-5 with TRBJ1-2; D is unclear. CDR3 length: 16 amino acids. V was trimmed by 0 bases and J by 0 bases, leaving 11 bases between them. The germline V gene has CDR1 MNHEY and CDR2 SVGAGI. The DNA for the CDR3 is TGTGCCAGCAGTTACTCCGGCCGAGCCCCTAACTATGGCTACACCTTC. This sequence encodes CASSYSGRAPNYGYTF.

The V gene is TRBV30, the J gene TRBJ1-5, with 8 bases aligning to TRBD1. Germline V CDR1 and CDR2: GTSNPN, SVGIG (reference sequence). Trimming took 7 bases from V and 4 from J; bases not matched to a gene: 6. The CDR3 consists of 13 residues. For the CDR3, the DNA is TGTGCCTTTCGGACAGGGCCAAATCAGCCCCAGCATTTT. Residues: CAFRTGPNQPQHF.

V usage is TRBV29-1 and J usage is TRBJ2-1; D is possibly TRBD2 (5 bases). Germline V CDR1 and CDR2: SQVTM, ANQGSEA. This CDR3 is 14 amino acids long. V was shortened by 0 bases and J by 0 bases, with 6 bases between the two germline ends. The DNA of the CDR3 is TGCAGCGTTGAAGATGAGGGCTCCTACAATGAGCAGTTCTTC. Its protein product is CSVEDEGSYNEQFF.

This clone came up a few times. The chain recombines TRBV4-3 with TRBJ2-3; no clear D. Per the germline V gene, CDR1 is LGHNA and CDR2 is YSLEER. This CDR3 comprises 13 residues. Trimming left V 4 bases short and J 5 bases short, with 10 bases between. CDR3 coding DNA: TGCGCCAGCAGCCGCGAGCTGGGAGATACGCAGTATTTT. It translates to CASSRELGDTQYF.